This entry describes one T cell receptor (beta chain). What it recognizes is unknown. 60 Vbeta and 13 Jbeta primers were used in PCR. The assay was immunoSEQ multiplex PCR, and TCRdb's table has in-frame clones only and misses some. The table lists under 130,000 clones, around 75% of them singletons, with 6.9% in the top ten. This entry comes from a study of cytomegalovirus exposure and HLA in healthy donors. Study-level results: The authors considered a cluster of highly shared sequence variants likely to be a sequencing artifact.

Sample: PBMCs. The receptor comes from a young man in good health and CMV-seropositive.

DNA of the CDR3: TGTGCCAGCAGCTCCGCGGCCTGGCGCAATCAGCCCCAGCATTTT. This gives the protein CASSSAAWRNQPQHF. V usage is TRBV5-5 and J usage is TRBJ1-5; D not certain. V lost 3 bases and J lost 2, with 12 bases in between. Germline CDR1 reads SGHKS; CDR2 reads YYEKEE (reference sequence). The CDR3 runs 15 residues.